This note documents a single T cell receptor (beta chain) sequence. The data were taken from a study of blood T cell repertoires in COVID-19. The method was immunoSEQ multiplex PCR; TCRdb's version includes in-frame clones alone and lacks a portion of them. This table holds about 36,000 clones, 90% found once. The clonotype was recovered from a human donor in a cohort sampled during active COVID-19. Specimen: peripheral blood.

The DNA for the CDR3 is TGTGCCAGCAGGGAGGGAGGCGTTGCCGGGGAGCTGTTTTTT. It specifies CASREGGVAGELFF. V usage is TRBV7-9 and J usage is TRBJ2-2; D possibly corresponds to TRBD2 (6 bases). V was clipped by 6 bases and J by 6 bases, with 14 bases between them. This CDR3 contains 14 residues. Germline V gene sequence: CDR1 SEHNR, CDR2 FQNEAQ (reference sequence).